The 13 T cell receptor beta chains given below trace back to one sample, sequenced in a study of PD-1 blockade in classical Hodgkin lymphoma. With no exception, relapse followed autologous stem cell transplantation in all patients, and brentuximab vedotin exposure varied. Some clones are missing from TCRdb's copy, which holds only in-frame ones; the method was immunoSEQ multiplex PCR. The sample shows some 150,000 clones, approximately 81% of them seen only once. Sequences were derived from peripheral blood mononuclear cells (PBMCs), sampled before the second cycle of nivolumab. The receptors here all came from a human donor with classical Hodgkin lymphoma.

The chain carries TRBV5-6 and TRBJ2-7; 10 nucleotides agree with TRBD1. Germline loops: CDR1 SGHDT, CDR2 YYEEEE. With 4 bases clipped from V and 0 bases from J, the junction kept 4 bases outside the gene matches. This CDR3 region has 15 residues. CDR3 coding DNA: TGTGCCAGCAGCGCCGGGACAGGGGTCTCCTACGAGCAGTACTTC. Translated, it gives CASSAGTGVSYEQYF. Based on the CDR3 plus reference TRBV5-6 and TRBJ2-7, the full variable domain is DAGVTQSPTHLIKTRGQQVTLRCSPKSGHDTVSWYQQALGQGPQFIFQYYEEEERQRGNFPDRFSGHQFPNYSSELNVNALLLGDSALYLCASSAGTGVSYEQYFGPGTRLTVT.

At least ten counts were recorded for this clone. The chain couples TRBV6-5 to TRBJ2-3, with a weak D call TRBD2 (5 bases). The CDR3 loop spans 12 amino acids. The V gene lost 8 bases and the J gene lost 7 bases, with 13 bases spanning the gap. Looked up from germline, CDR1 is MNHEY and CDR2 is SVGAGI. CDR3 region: CASRESKNTQYF. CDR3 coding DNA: TGTGCCAGCCGGGAATCTAAAAATACGCAGTATTTT.

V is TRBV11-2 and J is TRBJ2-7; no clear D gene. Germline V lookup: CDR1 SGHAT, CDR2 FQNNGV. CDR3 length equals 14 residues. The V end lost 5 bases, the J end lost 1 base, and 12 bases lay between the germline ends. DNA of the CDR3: TGTGCCAGCAGCCCTCGTCTCACGTCCTACGAGCAGTACTTC. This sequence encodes CASSPRLTSYEQYF.

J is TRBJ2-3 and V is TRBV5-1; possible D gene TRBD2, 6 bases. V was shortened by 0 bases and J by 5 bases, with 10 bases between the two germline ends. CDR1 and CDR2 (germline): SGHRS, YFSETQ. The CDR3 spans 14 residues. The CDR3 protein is CASSLAGTRDTQYF. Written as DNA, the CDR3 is TGCGCCAGCAGCTTGGCAGGGACTCGAGATACGCAGTATTTT.

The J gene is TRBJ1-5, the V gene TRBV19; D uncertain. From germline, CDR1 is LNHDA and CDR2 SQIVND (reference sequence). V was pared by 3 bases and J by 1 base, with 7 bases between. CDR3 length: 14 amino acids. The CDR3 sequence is CASSIRRSNQPQHF. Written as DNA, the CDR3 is TGTGCCAGTAGTATTCGCAGGAGCAATCAGCCCCAGCATTTT.

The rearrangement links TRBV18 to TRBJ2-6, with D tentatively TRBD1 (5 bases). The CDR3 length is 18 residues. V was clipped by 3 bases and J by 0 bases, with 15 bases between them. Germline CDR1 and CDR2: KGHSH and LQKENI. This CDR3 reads CASSPVRALSSGANVLTF. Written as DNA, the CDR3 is TGTGCCAGCTCACCGGTCAGGGCCCTAAGCTCTGGGGCCAACGTCCTGACTTTC. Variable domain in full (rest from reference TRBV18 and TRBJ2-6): NAGVMQNPRHLVRRRGQEARLRCSPMKGHSHVYWYRQLPEEGLKFMVYLQKENIIDESGMPKERFSAEFPKEGPSILRIQQVVRGDSAAYFCASSPVRALSSGANVLTFGAGSRLTVL.

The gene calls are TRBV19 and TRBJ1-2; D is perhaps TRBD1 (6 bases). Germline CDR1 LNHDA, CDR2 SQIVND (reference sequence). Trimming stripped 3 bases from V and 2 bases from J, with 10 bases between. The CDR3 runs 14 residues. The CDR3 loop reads CASSIQRGNYGYTF. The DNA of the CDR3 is TGTGCCAGTAGTATTCAGAGGGGGAACTATGGCTACACCTTC.

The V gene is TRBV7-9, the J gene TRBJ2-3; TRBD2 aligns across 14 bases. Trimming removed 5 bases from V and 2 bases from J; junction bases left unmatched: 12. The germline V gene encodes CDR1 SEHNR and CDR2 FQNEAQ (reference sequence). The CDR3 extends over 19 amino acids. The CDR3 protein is CASSRTGTSGRGVTDTQYF. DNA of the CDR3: TGTGCCAGCAGCAGAACCGGGACTAGCGGGAGAGGGGTCACAGATACGCAGTATTTT.

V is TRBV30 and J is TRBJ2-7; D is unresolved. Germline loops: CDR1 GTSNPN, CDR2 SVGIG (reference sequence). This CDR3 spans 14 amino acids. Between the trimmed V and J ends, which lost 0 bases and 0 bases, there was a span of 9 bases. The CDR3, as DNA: TGTGCCTGGAGTGTGGGCTACTTCTCCTACGAGCAGTACTTC. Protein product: CAWSVGYFSYEQYF.

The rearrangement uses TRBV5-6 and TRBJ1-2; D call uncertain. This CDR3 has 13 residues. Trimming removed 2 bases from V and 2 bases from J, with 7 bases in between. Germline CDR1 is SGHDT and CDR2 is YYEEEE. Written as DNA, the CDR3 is TGTGCCAGCAGCTTCAAAAAAAACTATGGCTACACCTTC. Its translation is CASSFKKNYGYTF.

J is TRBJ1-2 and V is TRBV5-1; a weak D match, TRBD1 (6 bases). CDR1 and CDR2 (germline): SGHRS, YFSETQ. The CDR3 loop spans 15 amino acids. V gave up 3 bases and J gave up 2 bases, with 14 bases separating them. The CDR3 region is CASSYLQGLNYGYTF. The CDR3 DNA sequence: TGCGCCAGCAGCTACCTCCAGGGGCTGAACTATGGCTACACCTTC.

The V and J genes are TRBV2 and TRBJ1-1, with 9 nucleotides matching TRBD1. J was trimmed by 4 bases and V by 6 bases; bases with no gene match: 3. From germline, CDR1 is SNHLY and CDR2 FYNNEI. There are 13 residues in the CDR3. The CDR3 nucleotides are TGTGCCAGCAGGACAGGGGGTGCCACTGAAGCTTTCTTT. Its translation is CASRTGGATEAFF.

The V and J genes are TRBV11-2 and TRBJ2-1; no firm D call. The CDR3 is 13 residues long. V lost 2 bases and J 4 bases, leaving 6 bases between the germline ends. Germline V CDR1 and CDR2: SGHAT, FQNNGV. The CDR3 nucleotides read TGTGCCAGCAGCTTACAGCCATACAATGAGCAGTTCTTC. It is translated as CASSLQPYNEQFF. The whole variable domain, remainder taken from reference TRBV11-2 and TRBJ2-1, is EAGVAQSPRYKIIEKRQSVAFWCNPISGHATLYWYQQILGQGPKLLIQFQNNGVVDDSQLPKDRFSAERLKGVDSTLKIQPAKLEDSAVYLCASSLQPYNEQFFGPGTRLTVL.